This T cell receptor beta chain was documented in a study of T cell changes during pregnancy in multiple sclerosis. This table comes from immunoSEQ multiplex PCR, and its TCRdb copy is limited to in-frame clones, with some not included. The data contain tens of thousands of clones, around 93% of them seen just once; the ten biggest clones take up roughly 0.67%. Germline V lookup: CDR1 SGHRS, CDR2 YFSETQ. The CDR3 has 14 amino acids. With 3 bases clipped from V and 2 bases from J, the junction kept 4 bases outside the gene matches. This receptor was identified in a female donor with multiple sclerosis, enrolled in a pregnancy study. V usage is TRBV5-1 and J usage is TRBJ1-2; 7 bases are shared with TRBD1. This specimen was CD4+ T cells from peripheral blood mononuclear cells, taken in the third trimester of pregnancy. The CDR3 here is CASSSGDRNYGYTF. The CDR3 DNA sequence: TGCGCCAGCAGCTCGGGGGACAGAAACTATGGCTACACCTTC.